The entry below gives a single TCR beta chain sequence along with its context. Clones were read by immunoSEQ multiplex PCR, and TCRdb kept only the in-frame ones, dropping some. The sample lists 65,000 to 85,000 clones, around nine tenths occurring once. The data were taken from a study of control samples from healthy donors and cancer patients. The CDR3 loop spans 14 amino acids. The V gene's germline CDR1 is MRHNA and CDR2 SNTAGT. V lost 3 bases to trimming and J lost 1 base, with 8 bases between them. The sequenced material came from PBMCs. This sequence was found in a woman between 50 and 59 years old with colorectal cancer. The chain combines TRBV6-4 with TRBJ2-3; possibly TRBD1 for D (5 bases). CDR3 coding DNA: TGTGCCAGCAGTGAGCAGGGCCGCACAGATACGCAGTATTTT. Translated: CASSEQGRTDTQYF.